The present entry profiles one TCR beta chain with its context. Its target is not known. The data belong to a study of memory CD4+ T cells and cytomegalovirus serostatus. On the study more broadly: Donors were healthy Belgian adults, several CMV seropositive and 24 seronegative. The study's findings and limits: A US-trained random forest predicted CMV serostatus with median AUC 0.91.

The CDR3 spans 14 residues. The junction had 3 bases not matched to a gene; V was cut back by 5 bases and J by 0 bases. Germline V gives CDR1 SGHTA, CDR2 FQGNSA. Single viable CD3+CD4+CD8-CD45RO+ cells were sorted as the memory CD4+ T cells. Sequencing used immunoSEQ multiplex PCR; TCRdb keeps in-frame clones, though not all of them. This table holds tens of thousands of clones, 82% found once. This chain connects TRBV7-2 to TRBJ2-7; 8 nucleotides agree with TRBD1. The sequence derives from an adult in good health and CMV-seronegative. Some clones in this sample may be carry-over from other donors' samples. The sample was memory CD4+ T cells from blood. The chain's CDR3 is CASSRTGSSYEQYF. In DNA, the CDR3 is TGTGCCAGCAGCCGGACAGGGAGCTCCTACGAGCAGTACTTC. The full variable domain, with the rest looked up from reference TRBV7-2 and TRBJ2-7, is GAGVSQSPSNKVTEKGKDVELRCDPISGHTALYWYRQSLGQGLEFLIYFQGNSAPDKSGLPSDRFSAERTGGSVSTLTIQRTQQEDSAVYLCASSRTGSSYEQYFGPGTRLTVT.